This T cell receptor beta chain was recorded in a study of regulatory T cells in long-lasting Graves disease. HTBI primers from iRepertoire and Arm-PCR of CDR3 regions yielded the TCR beta libraries. TCRdb independently ran MiXCR on the multiplex PCR reads; one entry per CDR3 protein. There are approximately 300,000 distinct CDR3 sequences in the sample; about 18% occur only once, and less than 45% lies in the top ten. Time point specified: newly diagnosed GD, antithyroid drugs for less than 3 months. Isolated PBMC RNA provided the starting material for the TCR library. Study-level points and caveats: Since the sample size was small, accuracy may have been reduced.

This clonotype has a count of ten or more. The antigen remains unidentified. The sample was peripheral blood mononuclear cells (PBMCs), taken at new diagnosis, from a patient treated with antithyroid drugs. The sequence derives from a female donor with Graves disease.

The CDR3 region has the DNA TGTGCCAGCAGTTGGGGGTCAGGGGGCTCAGATACGCAGTATTTT. Translated: CASSWGSGGSDTQYF. The rearrangement uses TRBV12-3 or TRBV12-4 and TRBJ2-3, with TRBD1 matching 8 bases. V shed 4 bases, J shed 4 bases, and the junction held 7 bases outside the gene matches. The CDR3 extends over 15 amino acids.